The T cell receptor (beta chain) described here comes from a study of identical twins. Each CDR3 protein gets one entry after TCRdb re-called the 5' RACE reads with MiXCR. This sample has around 480,000 distinct CDR3 sequences; around an eighth occur once, and the top ten carry 0.95% to 1%. In regard to this clonotype: No antigen is known for it.

Study findings and constraints: Insertions were fewer in abundant cord blood beta clonotypes, whereas memory repertoires showed none of this pattern. Invariant MAIT and iNKT cells may have partly biased zero-insertion analyses. Conclusions were drawn cross-sectionally by statistical analysis, without following the same donors.

The same data also went into a second study, on yellow fever vaccine responses in identical twins.

The sequence came from a woman aged 18-30 years in good health. Sample: CD4+ T cells sorted from blood.

CDR3 region: CASSVEASGANVLTF. The CDR3 DNA reads TGCGCCAGCAGCGTAGAGGCCTCTGGGGCCAACGTCCTGACTTTC. This chain connects TRBV5-1 to TRBJ2-6, with D uncertain. The germline V gene encodes CDR1 SGHRS and CDR2 YFSETQ. CDR3 length equals 15 residues. Trimming stripped 4 bases from V and 0 bases from J, with 8 bases between. The variable domain in full, completed from reference TRBV5-1 and TRBJ2-6, reads KAGVTQTPRYLIKTRGQQVTLSCSPISGHRSVSWYQQTPGQGLQFLFEYFSETQRNKGNFPGRFSGRQFSNSRSEMNVSTLELGDSALYLCASSVEASGANVLTFGAGSRLTVL.